This T cell receptor beta chain was sequenced during a study of shared clonotypes between healthy human individuals. The study, taken as a whole, reports: Approximately 4.6% of naive CD4 clonotypes were shared across a few donors.

Worth noting for this clone: The antigen is not known. Other nucleotide sequences in the sample specify the same CDR3.

The junction had 5 bases not matched to a gene; V was cut back by 3 bases and J by 6 bases. Germline CDR1 and CDR2: SGHNT and YYREEE (reference sequence). The CDR3 is made up of 15 amino acids. Only in-frame clones appear in the TCRdb table, and some are missing; sequencing was by immunoSEQ multiplex PCR. The sample includes fewer than 2.5 million clones, under 95% of them seen just once. This TCR was recovered from a man between 18 and 29 years old in good health. Some clones in this sample may be carry-over from other donors' samples. The chain joins TRBV5-4 to TRBJ2-1, with 11 bases aligning to TRBD2. Source material: naive CD4+ T cells from PBMCs. Subset denoted: CD45RA+ positively selected. The CDR3 spells CASSSGTSGTNEQFF. The CDR3 DNA sequence: TGTGCCAGCAGCTCCGGGACTAGCGGAACCAATGAGCAGTTCTTC.